Listed here are 13 T cell receptor beta chains from one sample, sequenced in a study of blood T cell repertoires in COVID-19. Profiling relied on immunoSEQ multiplex PCR, and the TCRdb table lists in-frame clones only, not all of them. This table holds about 250,000 clones, over 80% found once. The sequenced sample consisted of peripheral blood. Receptors originate from a woman aged 55-75 years with active or convalescent COVID-19.

This chain uses TRBV19 with TRBJ2-3, with 7 nucleotides matching TRBD1. Trimming at V came to 1 base and at J to 4 bases, leaving 2 bases not matched to a gene. CDR1 LNHDA and CDR2 SQIVND come from the germline V gene (reference sequence). This CDR3 spans 14 amino acids. The CDR3 DNA is TGTGCCAGTAGTATAGGAGGGGGCGCAGATACGCAGTATTTT. Its translation: CASSIGGGADTQYF.

The CDR3 DNA follows: TGTGCCAGCAGTGCCTCTAGCCCCAATGAGCAGTTCTTC. This gives the protein CASSASSPNEQFF. This chain joins TRBV28 and TRBJ2-1, with D perhaps TRBD2 (5 bases). V was shortened by 5 bases and J by 6 bases, with 11 bases between the two germline ends. Germline V gene sequence: CDR1 MDHEN, CDR2 SYDVKM. The CDR3 is 13 residues long.

This clone showed up just once. The rearrangement joins TRBV27 to TRBJ1-3; D is unclear. V lost 5 bases and J lost 0, with 8 bases in between. The CDR3 consists of 14 residues. Germline V gene data show CDR1 as MNHEY and CDR2 as SMNVEV (reference sequence). As DNA, the CDR3 is TGTGCCAGCAGTCTACAGAGCTCTGGAAACACCATATATTTT. Translation gives CASSLQSSGNTIYF.

In regard to this clone: The junction departs from the called germline gene at one end, perhaps through a read error. This rearrangement joins TRBV6-5 to TRBJ1-1; the match to TRBD1 covers 10 bases. Looked up from germline, CDR1 is MNHEY and CDR2 is SVGAGI. This CDR3 region has 14 residues. CDR3 loop: CASSPGTGDEPWGF. The CDR3, as DNA: TGTGCCAGCAGCCCGGGGACAGGGGACGAGCCCTGGGGCTTT.

This chain links TRBV7-3 with TRBJ2-2, with TRBD2 identical over 7 bases. The ends lost 4 bases at V and 5 bases at J; junction bases unmatched: 7. The germline V gene encodes CDR1 SGHTA and CDR2 FQGTGA. The CDR3 totals 15 residues. CDR3 sequence reads: CASSSRGGRTGELFF. Written as DNA, the CDR3 is TGTGCCAGCAGCTCCCGCGGGGGAAGGACCGGGGAGCTGTTTTTT.

This chain links TRBV2 with TRBJ1-5; D gene ambiguous. CDR1 is SNHLY, CDR2 FYNNEI, per germline. The CDR3 contains 15 residues. Trimming cost V 4 bases and J 5 bases, with 15 bases left between them. CDR3 sequence reads: CASSGALGGYQPQHF. CDR3 nucleotide sequence: TGTGCCAGCAGTGGAGCCCTGGGAGGTTATCAGCCCCAGCATTTT.

V is TRBV19 and J is TRBJ1-5; 7 bases match TRBD1. Trimming at V came to 10 bases and at J to 2 bases, leaving 5 bases not matched to a gene. The CDR3 is 13 amino acids. Germline CDR1 is LNHDA and CDR2 is SQIVND (reference sequence). CDR3 DNA sequence: TGTGCCATTGGAACAGGGGGCAATCAGCCCCAGCATTTT. Translating it yields CAIGTGGNQPQHF.

The rearrangement links TRBV6-5 to TRBJ1-4, with D maybe TRBD1 (5 bases). Germline lookup yields CDR1 MNHEY and CDR2 SVGAGI. Trimming pared 5 bases from V and 8 bases from J, leaving 18 bases between. CDR3 size: 15 residues. The CDR3 DNA is TGTGCCAGCAGTCTCCAACCTGGGGCCGAGGAAAAACTGTTTTTT. Amino acid sequence: CASSLQPGAEEKLFF.

This sequence joins TRBV9 and TRBJ1-1, with D perhaps TRBD1 (5 bases). V was cut by 3 bases and J by 10 bases, with 10 bases left in between. Germline V gives CDR1 SGDLS, CDR2 YYNGEE. The CDR3 is 11 residues long. The CDR3: CASSGWRGAFF. CDR3 DNA sequence: TGTGCCAGCAGCGGGTGGAGGGGAGCTTTCTTT. The full variable domain, rest sourced from reference TRBV9 and TRBJ1-1, is DSGVTQTPKHLITATGQRVTLRCSPRSGDLSVYWYQQSLDQGLQFLIQYYNGEERAKGNILERFSAQQFPDLHSELNLSSLELGDSALYFCASSGWRGAFFGQGTRLTVV.

In this sample, this clone turned up many times. The chain joins TRBV27 to TRBJ1-2, with D maybe TRBD1 (6 bases). Looked up from germline, CDR1 is MNHEY and CDR2 is SMNVEV (reference sequence). V dropped 11 bases and J dropped 4 bases, with 23 bases sitting between them. CDR3 length: 15 amino acids. This CDR3 reads CASQGETGGVYGYTF. The CDR3 bases are TGTGCCTCACAAGGGGAGACAGGTGGGGTCTATGGCTACACCTTC.

This clone was detected once. The J gene is TRBJ1-6, the V gene TRBV7-2; 8 bases are a match to TRBD1. Germline V CDR1 and CDR2: SGHTA, FQGNSA. V trimming: 2 bases; J trimming: 6 bases; junction bases outside the gene matches: 6. The CDR3 spans 16 residues. The CDR3 bases are TGTGCCAGCAGCTTACTGCAGGGGGCGCGTAATTCACCCCTCCACTTT. Translating it yields CASSLLQGARNSPLHF.

The rearrangement joins TRBV19 to TRBJ1-5; TRBD1 agrees at 7 bases. Germline CDR1 and CDR2: LNHDA and SQIVND (reference sequence). The CDR3 contains 15 residues. J lost 4 bases, V lost 1 base, and 4 bases had no gene match. Here the CDR3 DNA reads TGTGCCAGTAGTATAGTTGGGACAGCTAATCAGCCCCAGCATTTT. The encoded protein is CASSIVGTANQPQHF.

The chain carries TRBV12-3 or TRBV12-4 and TRBJ1-2, with 7 bases aligning to TRBD1. The trim removed 1 base at V and 8 bases at J, leaving 4 bases unmatched. The CDR3 has 13 amino acids. The CDR3 nucleotides read TGTGCCAGCAGTTTAGACAGGGGCCAGGGCTACACCTTC. As protein: CASSLDRGQGYTF.